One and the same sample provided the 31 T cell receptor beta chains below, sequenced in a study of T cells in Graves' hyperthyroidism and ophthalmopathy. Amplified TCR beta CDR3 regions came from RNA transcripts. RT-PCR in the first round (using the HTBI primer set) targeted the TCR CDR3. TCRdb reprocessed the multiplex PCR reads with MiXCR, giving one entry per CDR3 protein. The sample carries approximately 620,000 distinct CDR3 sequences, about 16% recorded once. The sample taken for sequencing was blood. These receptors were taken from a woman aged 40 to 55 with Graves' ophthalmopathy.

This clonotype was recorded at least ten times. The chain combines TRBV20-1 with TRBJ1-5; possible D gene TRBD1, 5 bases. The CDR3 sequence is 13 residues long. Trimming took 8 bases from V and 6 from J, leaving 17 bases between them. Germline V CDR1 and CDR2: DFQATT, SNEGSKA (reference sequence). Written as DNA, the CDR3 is TGCAGTTGGACACTAGGGTTGGGTCAGCCCCAGCATTTT. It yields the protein CSWTLGLGQPQHF.

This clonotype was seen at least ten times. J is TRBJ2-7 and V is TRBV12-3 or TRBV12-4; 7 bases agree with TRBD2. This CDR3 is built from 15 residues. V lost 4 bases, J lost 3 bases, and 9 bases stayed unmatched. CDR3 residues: CASSSEAAGDYEQYF. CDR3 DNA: TGTGCCAGCAGTTCAGAGGCGGCGGGGGACTACGAGCAGTACTTC.

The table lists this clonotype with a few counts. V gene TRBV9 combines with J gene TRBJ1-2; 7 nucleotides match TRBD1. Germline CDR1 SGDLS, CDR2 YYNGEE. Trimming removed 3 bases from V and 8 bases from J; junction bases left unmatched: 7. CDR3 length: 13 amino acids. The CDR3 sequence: CASSGLTGWGYTF. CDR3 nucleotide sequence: TGTGCCAGCAGCGGACTGACAGGGTGGGGCTACACCTTC.

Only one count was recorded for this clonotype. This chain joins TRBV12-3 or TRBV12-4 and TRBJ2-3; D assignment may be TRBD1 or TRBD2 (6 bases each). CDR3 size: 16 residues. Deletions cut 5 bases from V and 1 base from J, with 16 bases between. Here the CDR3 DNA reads TGTGCCAGCAGTGCTGCGGGACAACTAGGCACAGATACGCAGTATTTT. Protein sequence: CASSAAGQLGTDTQYF.

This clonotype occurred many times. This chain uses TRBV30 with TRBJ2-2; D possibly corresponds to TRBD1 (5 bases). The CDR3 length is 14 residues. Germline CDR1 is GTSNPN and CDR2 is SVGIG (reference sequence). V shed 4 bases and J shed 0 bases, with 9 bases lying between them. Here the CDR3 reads CAWIARANTGELFF. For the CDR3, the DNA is TGTGCCTGGATCGCCAGGGCGAACACCGGGGAGCTGTTTTTT.

DNA of the CDR3: TGTGCCAGTAGTATGGGACAGATCCAAGAGACCCAGTACTTC. This encodes CASSMGQIQETQYF. V is TRBV19 and J is TRBJ2-5, with 7 bases that match TRBD1. Trimming removed 3 bases from V and 1 base from J; junction bases left unmatched: 2. The CDR3 has 14 residues. Germline V gene sequence: CDR1 LNHDA, CDR2 SQIVND (reference sequence).

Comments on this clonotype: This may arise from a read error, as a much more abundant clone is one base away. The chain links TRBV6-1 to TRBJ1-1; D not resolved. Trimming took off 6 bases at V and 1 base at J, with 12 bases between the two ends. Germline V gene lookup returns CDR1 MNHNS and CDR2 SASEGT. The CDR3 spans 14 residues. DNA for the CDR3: TGTGCCAGCAGGACCGGAACGGGGAACACTGAAGCTTTCTTT. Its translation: CASRTGTGNTEAFF.

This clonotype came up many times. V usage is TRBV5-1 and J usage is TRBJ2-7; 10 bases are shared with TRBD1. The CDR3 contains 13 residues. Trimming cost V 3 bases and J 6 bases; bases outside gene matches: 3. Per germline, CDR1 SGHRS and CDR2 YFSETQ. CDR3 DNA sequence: TGCGCCAGCAGCTGGGACAGGGGCCGCGAGCAGTACTTC. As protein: CASSWDRGREQYF.

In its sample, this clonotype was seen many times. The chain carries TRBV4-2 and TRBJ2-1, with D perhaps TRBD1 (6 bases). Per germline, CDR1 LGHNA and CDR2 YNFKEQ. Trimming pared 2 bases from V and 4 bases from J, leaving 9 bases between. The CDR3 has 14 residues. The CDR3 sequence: CASSQPQGYNEQFF. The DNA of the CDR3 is TGTGCCAGCAGCCAACCCCAGGGGTACAATGAGCAGTTCTTC.

The CDR3 loop reads CSARVGGSYGYTF. In DNA form, the CDR3 reads TGCAGTGCTAGGGTTGGGGGCTCCTATGGCTACACCTTC. V gene TRBV20-1 combines with J gene TRBJ1-2; a weak D match, TRBD1 (6 bases). CDR1 and CDR2 (germline): DFQATT, SNEGSKA (reference sequence). CDR3 length equals 13 residues. V lost 3 bases and J lost 4, with 12 bases in between.

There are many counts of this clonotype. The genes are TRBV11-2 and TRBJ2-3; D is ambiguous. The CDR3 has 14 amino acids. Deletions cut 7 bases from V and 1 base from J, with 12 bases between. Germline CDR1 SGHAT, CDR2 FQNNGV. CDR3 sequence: CASTTMRRTDTQYF. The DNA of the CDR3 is TGTGCCAGCACAACGATGCGTCGCACAGATACGCAGTATTTT.

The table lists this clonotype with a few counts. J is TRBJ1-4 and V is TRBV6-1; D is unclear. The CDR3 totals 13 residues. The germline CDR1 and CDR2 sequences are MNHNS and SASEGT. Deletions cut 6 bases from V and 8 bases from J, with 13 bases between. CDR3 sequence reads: CASSYNRREKLFF. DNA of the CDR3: TGTGCCAGCAGCTACAACCGACGGGAAAAACTGTTTTTT.

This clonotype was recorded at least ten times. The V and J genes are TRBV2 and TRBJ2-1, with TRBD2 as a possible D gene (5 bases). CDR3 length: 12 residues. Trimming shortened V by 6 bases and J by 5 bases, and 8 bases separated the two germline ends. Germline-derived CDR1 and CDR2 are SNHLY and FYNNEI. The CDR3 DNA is TGTGCCAGCAGCGGACTTCACAATGAGCAGTTCTTC. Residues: CASSGLHNEQFF. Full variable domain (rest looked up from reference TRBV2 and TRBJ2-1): EPEVTQTPSHQVTQMGQEVILRCVPISNHLYFYWYRQILGQKVEFLVSFYNNEISEKSEIFDDQFSVERPDGSNFTLKIRSTKLEDSAMYFCASSGLHNEQFFGPGTRLTVL.

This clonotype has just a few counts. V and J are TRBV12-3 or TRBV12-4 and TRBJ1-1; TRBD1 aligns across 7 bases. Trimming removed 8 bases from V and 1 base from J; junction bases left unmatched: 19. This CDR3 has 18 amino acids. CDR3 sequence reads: CASSPQRQGATKNTEAFF. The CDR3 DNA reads TGTGCCAGCTCACCCCAGAGACAGGGCGCAACTAAGAACACTGAAGCTTTCTTT.

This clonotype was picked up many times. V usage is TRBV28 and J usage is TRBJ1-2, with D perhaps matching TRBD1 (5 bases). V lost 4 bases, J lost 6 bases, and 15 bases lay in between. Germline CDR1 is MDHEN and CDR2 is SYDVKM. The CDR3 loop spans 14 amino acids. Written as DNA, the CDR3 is TGTGCCAGCAGTTGGCGGGGGAGCAGGGATGGCTACACCTTC. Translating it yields CASSWRGSRDGYTF.

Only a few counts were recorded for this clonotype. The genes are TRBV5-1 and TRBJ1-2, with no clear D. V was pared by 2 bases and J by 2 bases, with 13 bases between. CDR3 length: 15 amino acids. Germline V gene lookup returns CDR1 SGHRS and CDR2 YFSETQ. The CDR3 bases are TGCGCCAGCAGCTTAGGCGACCTCCCGAACTATGGCTACACCTTC. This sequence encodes CASSLGDLPNYGYTF. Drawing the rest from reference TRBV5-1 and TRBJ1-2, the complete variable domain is KAGVTQTPRYLIKTRGQQVTLSCSPISGHRSVSWYQQTPGQGLQFLFEYFSETQRNKGNFPGRFSGRQFSNSRSEMNVSTLELGDSALYLCASSLGDLPNYGYTFGSGTRLTVV.

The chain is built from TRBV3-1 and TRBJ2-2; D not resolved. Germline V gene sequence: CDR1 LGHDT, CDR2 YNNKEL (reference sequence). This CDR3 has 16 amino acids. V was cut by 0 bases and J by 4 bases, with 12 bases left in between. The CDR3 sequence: CASSQEGAGGTGELFF. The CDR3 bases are TGTGCCAGCAGCCAAGAAGGAGCAGGTGGCACCGGGGAGCTGTTTTTT.

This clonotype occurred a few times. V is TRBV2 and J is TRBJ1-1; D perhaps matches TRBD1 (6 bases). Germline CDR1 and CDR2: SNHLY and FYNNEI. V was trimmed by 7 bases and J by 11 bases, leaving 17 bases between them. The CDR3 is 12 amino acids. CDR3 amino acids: CASNGRGASAFF. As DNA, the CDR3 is TGTGCCAGCAACGGCCGGGGGGCGTCCGCTTTCTTT.

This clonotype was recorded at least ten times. In DNA form, the CDR3 reads TGTGCCAGCAGCTTAGACCAGGACTGGCGGAATGAGCAGTTCTTC. Translated: CASSLDQDWRNEQFF. J is TRBJ2-1 and V is TRBV7-6; weak D call: TRBD2 (5 bases). The V gene's germline CDR1 is SGHVS and CDR2 FNYEAQ. This CDR3 spans 15 amino acids. V lost 1 base and J lost 7, with 14 bases in between.

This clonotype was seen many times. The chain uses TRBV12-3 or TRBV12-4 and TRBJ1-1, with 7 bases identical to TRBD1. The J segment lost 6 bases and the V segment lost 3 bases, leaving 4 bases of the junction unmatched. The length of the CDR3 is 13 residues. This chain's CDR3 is CASSFGGTAEAFF. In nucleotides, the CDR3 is TGTGCCAGCAGTTTTGGGGGGACAGCTGAAGCTTTCTTT.

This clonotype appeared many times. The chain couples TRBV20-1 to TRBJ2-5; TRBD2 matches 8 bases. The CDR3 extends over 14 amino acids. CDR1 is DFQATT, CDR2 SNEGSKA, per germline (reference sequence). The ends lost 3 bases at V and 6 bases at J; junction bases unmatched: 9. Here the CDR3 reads CSASQPGRGKTQYF. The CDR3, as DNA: TGCAGTGCTAGCCAACCCGGGAGGGGAAAGACCCAGTACTTC.

The CDR3 sequence: CASSLVQAQETQYF. The DNA for the CDR3 is TGTGCCAGCAGCTTGGTACAGGCCCAAGAGACCCAGTACTTC. The chain has TRBV7-2 and TRBJ2-5; maybe TRBD1 (5 bases). The CDR3 extends over 14 amino acids. V was cut by 3 bases and J by 1 base, with 9 bases left in between. The germline CDR1 and CDR2 sequences are SGHTA and FQGNSA. The full variable domain, with the rest looked up from reference TRBV7-2 and TRBJ2-5, is GAGVSQSPSNKVTEKGKDVELRCDPISGHTALYWYRQSLGQGLEFLIYFQGNSAPDKSGLPSDRFSAERTGGSVSTLTIQRTQQEDSAVYLCASSLVQAQETQYFGPGTRLLVL.

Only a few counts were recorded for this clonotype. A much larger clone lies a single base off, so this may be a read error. DNA for the CDR3: TGTGCCAGCAGCCCGGGTCCGGGGGGAGCTGGCTACAGTGAGCAGTTCTTC. Translation: CASSPGPGGAGYSEQFF. The genes are TRBV5-5 and TRBJ2-1; 7 positions match TRBD2. This CDR3 region has 17 residues. Per the germline V gene, CDR1 is SGHKS and CDR2 is YYEKEE (reference sequence).

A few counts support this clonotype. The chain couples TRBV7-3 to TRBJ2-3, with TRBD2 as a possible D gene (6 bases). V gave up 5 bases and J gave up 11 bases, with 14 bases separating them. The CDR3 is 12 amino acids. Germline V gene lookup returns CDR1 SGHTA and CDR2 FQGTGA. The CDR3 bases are TGTGCCAGCAGCCCGCCCGCGGGGCAGCAGTATTTT. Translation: CASSPPAGQQYF.

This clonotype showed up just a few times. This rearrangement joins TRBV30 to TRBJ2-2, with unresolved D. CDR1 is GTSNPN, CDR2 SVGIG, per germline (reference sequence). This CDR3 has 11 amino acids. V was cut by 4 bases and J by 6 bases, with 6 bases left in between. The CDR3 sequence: CAWNMAGELFF. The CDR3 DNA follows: TGTGCCTGGAATATGGCCGGGGAGCTGTTTTTT.

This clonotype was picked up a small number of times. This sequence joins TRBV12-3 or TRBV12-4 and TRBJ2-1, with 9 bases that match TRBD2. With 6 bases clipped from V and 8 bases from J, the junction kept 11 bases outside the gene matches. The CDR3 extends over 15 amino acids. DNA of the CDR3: TGTGCCAGCAGCGTCCCTTGGCGGGAGGGGCATGAGCAGTTCTTC. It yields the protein CASSVPWREGHEQFF.

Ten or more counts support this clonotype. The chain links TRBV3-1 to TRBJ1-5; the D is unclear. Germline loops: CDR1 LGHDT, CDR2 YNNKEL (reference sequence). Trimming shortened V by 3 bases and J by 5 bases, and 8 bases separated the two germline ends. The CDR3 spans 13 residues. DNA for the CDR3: TGTGCCAGCAGCCACGGGAAGGATCAGCCCCAGCATTTT. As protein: CASSHGKDQPQHF. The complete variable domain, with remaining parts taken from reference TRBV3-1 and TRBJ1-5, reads DTAVSQTPKYLVTQMGNDKSIKCEQNLGHDTMYWYKQDSKKFLKIMFSYNNKELIINETVPNRFSPKSPDKAHLNLHINSLELGDSAVYFCASSHGKDQPQHFGDGTRLSIL.

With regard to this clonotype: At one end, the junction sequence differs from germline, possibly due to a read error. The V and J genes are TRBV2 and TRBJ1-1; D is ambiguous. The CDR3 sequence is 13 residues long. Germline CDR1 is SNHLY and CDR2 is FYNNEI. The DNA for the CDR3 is TGTGCCAGCAGTGGACAAGTGAACACTGAAGCTTCCTTT. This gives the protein CASSGQVNTEASF. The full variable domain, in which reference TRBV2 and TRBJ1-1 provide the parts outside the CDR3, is EPEVTQTPSHQVTQMGQEVILRCVPISNHLYFYWYRQILGQKVEFLVSFYNNEISEKSEIFDDQFSVERPDGSNFTLKIRSTKLEDSAMYFCASSGQVNTEASFGQGTRLTVV.

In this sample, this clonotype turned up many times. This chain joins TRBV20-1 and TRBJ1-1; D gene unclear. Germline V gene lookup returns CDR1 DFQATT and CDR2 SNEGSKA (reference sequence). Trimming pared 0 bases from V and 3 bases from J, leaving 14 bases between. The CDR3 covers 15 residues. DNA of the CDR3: TGCAGTGCTAGAGACCGCAGGACGGTCTACACTGAAGCTTTCTTT. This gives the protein CSARDRRTVYTEAFF.

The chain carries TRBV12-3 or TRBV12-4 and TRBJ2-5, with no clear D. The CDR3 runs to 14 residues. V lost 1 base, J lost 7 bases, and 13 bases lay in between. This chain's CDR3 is CASSLGVGYGTQYF. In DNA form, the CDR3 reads TGTGCCAGCAGTTTAGGCGTAGGGTACGGGACCCAGTACTTC.

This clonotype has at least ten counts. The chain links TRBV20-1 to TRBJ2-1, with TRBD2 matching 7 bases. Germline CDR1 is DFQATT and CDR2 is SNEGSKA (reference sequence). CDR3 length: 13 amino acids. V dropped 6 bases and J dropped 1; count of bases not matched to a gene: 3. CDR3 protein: CSAHSGSYNEQFF. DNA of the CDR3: TGCAGTGCGCATAGCGGGTCCTACAATGAGCAGTTCTTC.